One and the same sample provided the 3 T cell receptor beta chains below, sequenced in a study of monozygotic twins with inflammatory bowel disease. From the 5' RACE reads, TCRdb lists one entry per CDR3 protein and no DNA. Seen in this sample are about 300,000 distinct CDR3 sequences; the ten most common clones hold over 5%. Sequenced input: blood. The receptor source for this set is a human donor with ulcerative colitis or Crohn's disease, or a healthy co-twin of an affected twin (not recorded which).

CDR3 amino acids: CASSPGTVSTDTQYF. The genes are TRBV11-2 and TRBJ2-3; the D gene TCRdb calls, TRBD1, cannot be checked with no DNA. CDR3 length: 15 amino acids. Germline CDR1 is SGHAT and CDR2 is FQNNGV.

The J gene is TRBJ2-7, the V gene TRBV9; TCRdb proposes TRBD1, but this gene call is untestable without DNA. This CDR3 spans 14 amino acids. Germline V lookup: CDR1 SGDLS, CDR2 YYNGEE. The CDR3 reads CASSAGTESYEQYF.

This chain links TRBV25-1 with TRBJ2-5; TCRdb's D call of TRBD1 is untestable without DNA. CDR3 length equals 15 residues. Germline lookup yields CDR1 MGHDK and CDR2 SYGVNS. The CDR3 sequence is CASIHTTGSGETQYF.